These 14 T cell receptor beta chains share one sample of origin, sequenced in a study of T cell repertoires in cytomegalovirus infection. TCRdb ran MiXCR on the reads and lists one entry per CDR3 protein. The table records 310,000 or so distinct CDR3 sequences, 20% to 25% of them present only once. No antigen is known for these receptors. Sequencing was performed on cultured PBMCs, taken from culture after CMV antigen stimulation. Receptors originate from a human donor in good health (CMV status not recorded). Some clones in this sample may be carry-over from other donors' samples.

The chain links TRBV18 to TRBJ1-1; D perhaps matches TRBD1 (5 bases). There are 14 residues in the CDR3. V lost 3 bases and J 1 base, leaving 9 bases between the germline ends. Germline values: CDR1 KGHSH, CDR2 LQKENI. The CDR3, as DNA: TGTGCCAGCTCACCGGACATCTCGAACACTGAAGCTTTCTTT. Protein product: CASSPDISNTEAFF.

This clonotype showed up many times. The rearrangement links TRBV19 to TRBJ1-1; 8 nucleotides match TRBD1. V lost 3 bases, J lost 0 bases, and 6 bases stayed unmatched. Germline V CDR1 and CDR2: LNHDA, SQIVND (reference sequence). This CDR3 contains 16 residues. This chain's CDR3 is CASSIRDRFMNTEAFF. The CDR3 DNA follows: TGTGCCAGTAGTATCCGGGACAGGTTTATGAACACTGAAGCTTTCTTT. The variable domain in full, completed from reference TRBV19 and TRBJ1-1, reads DGGITQSPKYLFRKEGQNVTLSCEQNLNHDAMYWYRQDPGQGLRLIYYSQIVNDFQKGDIAEGYSVSREKKESFPLTVTSAQKNPTAFYLCASSIRDRFMNTEAFFGQGTRLTVV.

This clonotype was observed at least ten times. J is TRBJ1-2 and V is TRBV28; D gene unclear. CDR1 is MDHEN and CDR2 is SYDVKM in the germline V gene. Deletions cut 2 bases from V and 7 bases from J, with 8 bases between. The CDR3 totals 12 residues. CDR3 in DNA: TGTGCCAGCAGTTTACGGGTTGGTGGCTACACCTTC. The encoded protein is CASSLRVGGYTF.

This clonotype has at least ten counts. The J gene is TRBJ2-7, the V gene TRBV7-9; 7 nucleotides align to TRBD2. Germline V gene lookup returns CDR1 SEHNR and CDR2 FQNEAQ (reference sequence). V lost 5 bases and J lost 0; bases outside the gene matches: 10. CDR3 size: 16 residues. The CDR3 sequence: CASSRGDGSNSYEQYF. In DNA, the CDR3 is TGTGCCAGCAGCCGGGGGGACGGGAGCAACTCCTACGAGCAGTACTTC.

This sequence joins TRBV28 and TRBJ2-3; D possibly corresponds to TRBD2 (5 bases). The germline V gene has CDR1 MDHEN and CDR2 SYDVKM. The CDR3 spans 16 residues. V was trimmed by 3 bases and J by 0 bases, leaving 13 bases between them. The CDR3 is CASSLPAGGSTDTQYF. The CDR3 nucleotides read TGTGCCAGCAGTTTGCCGGCCGGCGGGAGCACAGATACGCAGTATTTT.

Here the CDR3 reads CASSYRTSGLYEQYV. In DNA, the CDR3 is TGTGCCAGCAGTTATAGAACTAGCGGGCTCTACGAGCAGTACGTC. V gene TRBV6-2 or TRBV6-3 combines with J gene TRBJ2-7; the match to TRBD2 covers 9 bases. Trimming removed 3 bases from V and 3 bases from J; junction bases left unmatched: 6. Germline values: CDR1 MNHEY, CDR2 SVGEGT. The CDR3 covers 15 residues.

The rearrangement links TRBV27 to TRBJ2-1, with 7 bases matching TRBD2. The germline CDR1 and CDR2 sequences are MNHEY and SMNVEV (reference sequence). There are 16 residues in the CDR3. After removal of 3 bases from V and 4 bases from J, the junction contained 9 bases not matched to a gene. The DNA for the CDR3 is TGTGCCAGCAGTTTCCTCCTTACAGCGGGATACAATGAGCAGTTCTTC. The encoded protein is CASSFLLTAGYNEQFF.

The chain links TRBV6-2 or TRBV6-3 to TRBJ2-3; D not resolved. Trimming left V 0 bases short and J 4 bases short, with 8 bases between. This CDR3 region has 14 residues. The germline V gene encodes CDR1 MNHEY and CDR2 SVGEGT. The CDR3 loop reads CASSYSDPSDTQYF. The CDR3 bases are TGTGCCAGCAGTTACTCGGACCCCTCAGATACGCAGTATTTT.

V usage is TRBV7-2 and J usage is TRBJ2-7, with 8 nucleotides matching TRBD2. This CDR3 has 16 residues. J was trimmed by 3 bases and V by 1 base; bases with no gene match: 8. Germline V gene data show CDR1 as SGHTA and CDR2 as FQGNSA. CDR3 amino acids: CASSLDGGRSLYEQYF. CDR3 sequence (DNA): TGTGCCAGCAGCTTAGATGGCGGGAGGTCTCTCTACGAGCAGTACTTC.

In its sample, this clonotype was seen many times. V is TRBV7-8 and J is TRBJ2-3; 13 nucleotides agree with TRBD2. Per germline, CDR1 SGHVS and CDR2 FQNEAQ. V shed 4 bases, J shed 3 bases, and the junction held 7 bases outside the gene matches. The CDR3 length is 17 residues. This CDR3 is CASSSPTSGRFTDTQYF. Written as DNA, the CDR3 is TGTGCCAGCAGCTCGCCGACTAGCGGGAGGTTTACAGATACGCAGTATTTT.

The CDR3 DNA reads as TGTGCCAGCAGCTTCAGGTGGTCGGACACCGGGGAGCTGTTTTTT. It translates to CASSFRWSDTGELFF. The chain links TRBV7-6 to TRBJ2-2; D is unresolved. Germline-derived CDR1 and CDR2 are SGHVS and FNYEAQ. The CDR3 runs to 15 residues. The germline V and J ends were trimmed by 3 bases and 3 bases, with 11 bases remaining between them. Complete variable domain (other parts from reference TRBV7-6 and TRBJ2-2): GAGVSQSPRYKVTKRGQDVALRCDPISGHVSLYWYRQALGQGPEFLTYFNYEAQQDKSGLPNDRFSAERPEGSISTLTIQRTEQRDSAMYRCASSFRWSDTGELFFGEGSRLTVL.

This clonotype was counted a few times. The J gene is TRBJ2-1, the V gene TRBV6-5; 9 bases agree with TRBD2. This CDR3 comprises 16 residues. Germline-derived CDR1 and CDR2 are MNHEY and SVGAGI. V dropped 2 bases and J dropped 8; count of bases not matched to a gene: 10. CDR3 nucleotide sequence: TGTGCCAGCAGTTACCGGGAGTTAGCGGGAGCCCATGAGCAGTTCTTC. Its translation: CASSYRELAGAHEQFF.

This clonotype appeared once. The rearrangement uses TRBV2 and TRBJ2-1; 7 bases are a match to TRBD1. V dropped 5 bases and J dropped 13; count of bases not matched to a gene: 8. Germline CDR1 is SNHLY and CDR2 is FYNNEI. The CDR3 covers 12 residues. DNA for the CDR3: TGTGCCAGCAGTAACGCCCGGGACAGTCAGTTCTTC. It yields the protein CASSNARDSQFF.

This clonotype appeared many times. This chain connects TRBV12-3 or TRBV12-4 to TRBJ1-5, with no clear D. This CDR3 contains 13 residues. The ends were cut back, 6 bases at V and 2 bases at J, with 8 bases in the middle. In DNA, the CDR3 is TGTGCCAGCAGCAACATAGGCAATCAGCCCCAGCATTTT. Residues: CASSNIGNQPQHF.